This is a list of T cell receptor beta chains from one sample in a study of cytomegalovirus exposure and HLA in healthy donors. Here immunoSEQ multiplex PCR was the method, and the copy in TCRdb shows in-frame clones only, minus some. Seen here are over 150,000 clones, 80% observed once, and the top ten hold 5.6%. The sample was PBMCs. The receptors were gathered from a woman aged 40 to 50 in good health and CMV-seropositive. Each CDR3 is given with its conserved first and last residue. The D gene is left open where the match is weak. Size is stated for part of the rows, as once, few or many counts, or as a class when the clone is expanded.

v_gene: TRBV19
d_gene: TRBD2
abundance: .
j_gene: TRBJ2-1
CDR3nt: TGTGCCAGTAGTATAAGGCTAGCGGGAGTCTCCTACAATGAGCAGTTCTTC
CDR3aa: CASSIRLAGVSYNEQFF

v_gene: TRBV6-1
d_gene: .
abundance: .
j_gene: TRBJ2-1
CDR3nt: TGTGCCAGCAGTGAAGCTGGAGATGAGCAGTTCTTC
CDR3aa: CASSEAGDEQFF

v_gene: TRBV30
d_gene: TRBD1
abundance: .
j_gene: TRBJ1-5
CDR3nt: TGTGCCTGGAGCCCCGGACAGGGGAGTAGTCAGCCCCAGCATTTT
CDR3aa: CAWSPGQGSSQPQHF

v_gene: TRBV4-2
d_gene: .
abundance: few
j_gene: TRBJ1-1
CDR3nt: TGTGCCAGCAGCCAAGGAGCGGGTGCTTTCTTT
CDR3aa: CASSQGAGAFF

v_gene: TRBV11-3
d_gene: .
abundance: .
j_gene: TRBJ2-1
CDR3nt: TGTGCCAGCAGCTTAGACAGGGAATACTACAATGAGCAGTTCTTC
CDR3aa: CASSLDREYYNEQFF

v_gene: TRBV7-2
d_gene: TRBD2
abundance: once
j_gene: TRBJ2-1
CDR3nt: TGTGCCAGCAGCTTAGTCAGCGGGAGTTTAGGTGAGCAGTTCTTC
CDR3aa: CASSLVSGSLGEQFF

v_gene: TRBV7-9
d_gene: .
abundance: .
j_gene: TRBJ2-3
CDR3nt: TGTTCCAGCAGCTTTCCCTCAGATACGCAGTATTTT
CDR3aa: CSSSFPSDTQYF

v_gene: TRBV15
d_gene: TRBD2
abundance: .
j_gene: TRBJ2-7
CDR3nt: TGTGCCACCAGCAGCCTCGCAGGGACTAGATTCTACGAGCAGTACTTC
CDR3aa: CATSSLAGTRFYEQYF

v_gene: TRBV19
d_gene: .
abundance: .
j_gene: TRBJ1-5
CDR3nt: TGTGCCAGTAGTATTCGGGGAATCAATCAGCCCCAGCATTTT
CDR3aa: CASSIRGINQPQHF

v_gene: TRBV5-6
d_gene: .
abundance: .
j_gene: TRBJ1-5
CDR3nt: TGTGCCAGCAGCCACAACAGGTTAGCAAATCAGCCCCAGCATTTT
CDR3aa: CASSHNRLANQPQHF

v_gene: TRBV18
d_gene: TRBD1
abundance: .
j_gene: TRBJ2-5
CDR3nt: TGTGCCAGCTCACTACTTACAGGGGAGGAGACCCAGTACTTC
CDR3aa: CASSLLTGEETQYF

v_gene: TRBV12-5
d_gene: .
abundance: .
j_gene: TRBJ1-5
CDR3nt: TGTGCTAGTGGTTTGGGAGTGAATAGCAATCAGCCCCAGCATTTT
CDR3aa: CASGLGVNSNQPQHF

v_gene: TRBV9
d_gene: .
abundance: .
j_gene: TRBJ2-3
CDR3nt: TGTGCCAGCAGCGTAGTTGCGAGCGGGTTCACTAGCACAGATACGCAGTATTTT
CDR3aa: CASSVVASGFTSTDTQYF

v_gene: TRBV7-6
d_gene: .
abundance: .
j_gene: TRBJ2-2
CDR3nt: TGTGCCAGCAGCCCCCGCAGCGCTAACACCGGGGAGCTGTTTTTT
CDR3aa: CASSPRSANTGELFF

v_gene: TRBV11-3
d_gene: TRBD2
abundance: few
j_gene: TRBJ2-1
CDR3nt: TGTGCCAGCAGCTTCGAGACTAGCGTCTACAATGAGCAGTTCTTC
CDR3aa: CASSFETSVYNEQFF

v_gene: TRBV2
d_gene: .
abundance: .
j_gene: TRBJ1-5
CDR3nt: TGTGCCAGCAGTGGGGACACCAATAGCAATCAGCCCCAGCATTTT
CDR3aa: CASSGDTNSNQPQHF

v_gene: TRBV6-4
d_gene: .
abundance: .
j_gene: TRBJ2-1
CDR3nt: TGTGCCAGCAGTGAAGTAGCGGACTACAATGAGCAGTTCTTC
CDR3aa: CASSEVADYNEQFF

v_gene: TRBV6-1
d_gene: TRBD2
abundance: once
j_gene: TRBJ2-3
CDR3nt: TGTGCCAGTTCGGCGGGGGGGGATACGCAGTATTTT
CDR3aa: CASSAGGDTQYF

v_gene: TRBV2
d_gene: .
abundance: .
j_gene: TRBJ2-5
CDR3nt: TGTGCCAGCAGTGATTGGGGCCTCCTTGGGGAGACCCAGTACTTC
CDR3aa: CASSDWGLLGETQYF

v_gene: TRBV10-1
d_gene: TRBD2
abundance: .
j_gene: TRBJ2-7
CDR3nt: TGCGCCAGCAGTGATCTAGCGGGAGGTGTGTACGAGCAGTACTTC
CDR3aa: CASSDLAGGVYEQYF

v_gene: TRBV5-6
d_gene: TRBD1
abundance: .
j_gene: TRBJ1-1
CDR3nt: TGTGCCAGCAGCACGACAGGGACTGAAGCTTTCTTT
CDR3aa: CASSTTGTEAFF

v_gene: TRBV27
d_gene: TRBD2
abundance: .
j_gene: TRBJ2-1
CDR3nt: TGTGCCAGCAAAAACCCGGGGGGCGGGAGGGCAAATGAGCAGTTCTTC
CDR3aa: CASKNPGGGRANEQFF

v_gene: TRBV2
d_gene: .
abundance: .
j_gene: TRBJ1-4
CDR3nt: TGTGCCAGCAGCGTAGGGCCGGGGGGGGTCCTCGAAAAACTGTTTTTT
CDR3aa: CASSVGPGGVLEKLFF

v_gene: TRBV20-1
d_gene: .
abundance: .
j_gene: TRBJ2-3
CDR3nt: TGCAGGGGGGCTAGCACAGATACGCAGTATTTT
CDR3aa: CRGASTDTQYF

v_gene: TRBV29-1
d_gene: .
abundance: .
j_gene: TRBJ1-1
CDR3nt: TGCAGCGTTGTCGGAGGGGGGGGGCTGAACACTGAAGCTTTCTTT
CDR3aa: CSVVGGGGLNTEAFF

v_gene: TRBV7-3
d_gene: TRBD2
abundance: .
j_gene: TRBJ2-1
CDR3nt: TGTGCCAGCAGCCAAAGGACTAGCGGGTCGTACAATGAGCAGTTCTTC
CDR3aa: CASSQRTSGSYNEQFF

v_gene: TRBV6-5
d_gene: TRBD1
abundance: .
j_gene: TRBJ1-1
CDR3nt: TGTGCCAGCAGTCTGACAGGGGGGAGCACTGAAGCTTTCTTT
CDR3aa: CASSLTGGSTEAFF

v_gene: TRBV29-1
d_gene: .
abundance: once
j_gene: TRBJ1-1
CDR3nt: TGCAGCGTCCGGGTGAACACTGAAGCTTTCTTT
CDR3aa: CSVRVNTEAFF

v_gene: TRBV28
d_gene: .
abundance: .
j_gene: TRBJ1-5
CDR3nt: TGTGCCAGCAGTTTCCCCAGGGAGGGGTCAGGGATTAGCAATCAGCCCCAGCATTTT
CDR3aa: CASSFPREGSGISNQPQHF

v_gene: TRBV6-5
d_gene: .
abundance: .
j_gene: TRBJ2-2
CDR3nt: TGTGCCAGCAGTTACTCGCCCAGGAACACCGGGGAGCTGTTTTTT
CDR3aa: CASSYSPRNTGELFF

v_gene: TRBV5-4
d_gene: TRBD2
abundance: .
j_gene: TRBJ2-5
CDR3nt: TGTGCCAGCAGCCTTTCCACTGGGAGGGAAGAGACCCAGTACTTC
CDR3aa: CASSLSTGREETQYF

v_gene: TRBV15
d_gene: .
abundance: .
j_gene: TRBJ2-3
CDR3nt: TGTGCCACTCGTCCTTCCGGCACAGATACGCAGTATTTT
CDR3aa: CATRPSGTDTQYF

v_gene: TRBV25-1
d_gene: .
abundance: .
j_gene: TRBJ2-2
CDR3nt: TGTGCCAGCAGTAGGGGTGGGACCGGGGAGCTGTTTTTT
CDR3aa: CASSRGGTGELFF

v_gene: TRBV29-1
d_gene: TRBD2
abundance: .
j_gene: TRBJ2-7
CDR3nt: TGCAGCGTTATAAATAGCGGGTTACGGGAGCAGTACTTC
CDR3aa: CSVINSGLREQYF

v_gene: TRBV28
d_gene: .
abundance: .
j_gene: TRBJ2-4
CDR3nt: TGTGCCAGCAGTTTACCAGGGCCGCAGGTGAAAAACATTCAGTACTTC
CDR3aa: CASSLPGPQVKNIQYF

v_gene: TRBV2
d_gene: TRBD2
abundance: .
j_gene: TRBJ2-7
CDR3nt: TGTGCCAGCGCCCCGGGACTAGCGGGAGTCGAGCAGTACTTC
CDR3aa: CASAPGLAGVEQYF

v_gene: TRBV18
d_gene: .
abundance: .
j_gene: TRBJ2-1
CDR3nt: TGTGCCAGCTCCCGGACAGACAATGAGCAGTTCTTC
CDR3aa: CASSRTDNEQFF